The next 27 T cell receptor beta chains were all read from a single sample in a study of blood T cell repertoires in COVID-19. This table comes from immunoSEQ multiplex PCR, and its TCRdb copy is limited to in-frame clones, with some not included. The sample includes some 280,000 clones, 89% seen only once; the top ten take under 15%. Sequencing was performed on peripheral blood. These TCRs come from a woman aged 60-75 years with acute or convalescent COVID-19.

CDR3 nucleotides: TGTGCCAGCAGCTTAGTAGGGGTTGCTGGAAACACCATATATTTT. Its protein is CASSLVGVAGNTIYF. The chain recombines TRBV7-9 with TRBJ1-3, with D possibly matching TRBD1 (5 bases). Germline CDR1 and CDR2: SEHNR and FQNEAQ (reference sequence). V dropped 1 base and J dropped 2 bases, with 9 bases sitting between them. This CDR3 has 15 amino acids.

The chain uses TRBV6-5 and TRBJ1-6; TRBD1 aligns across 7 bases. With 6 bases clipped from V and 6 bases from J, the junction kept 8 bases outside the gene matches. Per germline, CDR1 MNHEY and CDR2 SVGAGI. The CDR3 has 15 amino acids. Written as DNA, the CDR3 is TGTGCCAGCAGCCGCGACAGGGATCGTAATTCACCCCTCCACTTT. Protein product: CASSRDRDRNSPLHF.

This chain joins TRBV7-8 and TRBJ2-7, with 11 positions matching TRBD2. Germline lookup yields CDR1 SGHVS and CDR2 FQNEAQ. The CDR3 covers 13 residues. With V trimmed by 5 bases and J by 8 bases, 5 bases remained unmatched. CDR3: CASSRTSGSKQYF. Written as DNA, the CDR3 is TGTGCCAGCAGCCGTACTAGCGGGAGTAAGCAGTACTTC. Using reference TRBV7-8 and TRBJ2-7 for the parts outside the CDR3, the full variable domain is GAGVSQSPRYKVAKRGQDVALRCDPISGHVSLFWYQQALGQGPEFLTYFQNEAQLDKSGLPSDRFFAERPEGSVSTLKIQRTQQEDSAVYLCASSRTSGSKQYFGPGTRLTVT.

The rearrangement joins TRBV24-1 to TRBJ2-7, with D hard to call. The germline V gene encodes CDR1 KGHDR and CDR2 SFDVKD. This CDR3 contains 14 residues. Trimming took 11 bases from V and 3 from J, leaving 19 bases between them. In DNA form, the CDR3 reads TGTGCCATCACCCAAACCAGGCCCTTCTACGAGCAGTACTTC. Translated: CAITQTRPFYEQYF.

The chain employs TRBV29-1 and TRBJ2-5, with 9 bases lining up with TRBD1. The germline CDR1 and CDR2 sequences are SQVTM and ANQGSEA. The ends lost 6 bases at V and 2 bases at J; junction bases unmatched: 7. This CDR3 contains 14 residues. Here the CDR3 DNA reads TGCAGCGTCGGAAGGACAGGGGCTCAAGAGACCCAGTACTTC. Its protein product is CSVGRTGAQETQYF.

V usage is TRBV28 and J usage is TRBJ1-1; 7 bases map to TRBD1. Germline CDR1 and CDR2: MDHEN and SYDVKM. Unmatched junction bases numbered 14, after V lost 10 bases and J lost 6 bases. There are 14 residues in the CDR3. This chain's CDR3 is CAISGRHRGAEAFF. CDR3 nucleotides: TGTGCCATCTCCGGACGACACAGGGGCGCTGAAGCTTTCTTT.

J is TRBJ2-3 and V is TRBV28, with D tentatively TRBD2 (7 bases). Trimming cost V 4 bases and J 4 bases, with 18 bases left between them. CDR3 length equals 16 residues. CDR1 and CDR2 from the germline V gene are MDHEN and SYDVKM. The CDR3 sequence is CASSSSRGGIPDTQYF. The CDR3 DNA sequence: TGTGCCAGCAGTTCCTCAAGGGGGGGCATTCCAGATACGCAGTATTTT.

This clone was seen a single time. The J gene is TRBJ2-3, the V gene TRBV28; 10 nucleotides line up with TRBD1. Germline trimming cut 1 base from V and 6 bases from J; bases unmatched to any gene: 13. There are 18 residues in the CDR3. Germline values: CDR1 MDHEN, CDR2 SYDVKM. Here the CDR3 DNA reads TGTGCCAGCAGTTTATATCTTCGGGACAGGGGCCCATCGGATACGCAGTATTTT. Translation gives CASSLYLRDRGPSDTQYF.

The rearrangement uses TRBV3-1 (or the pseudogene TRBV3-2) and TRBJ2-4; a possible D gene is TRBD2 (5 bases). In germline, CDR1 is LGHDT, CDR2 YNNKEL (reference sequence). V was shortened by 0 bases and J by 10 bases, with 7 bases between the two germline ends. This CDR3 has 12 residues. Written as DNA, the CDR3 is TGTGCCAGCAGCCAAGATCGGGGTATTCAGTACTTC. Translated, it gives CASSQDRGIQYF.

The chain employs TRBV11-2 and TRBJ1-2, with D perhaps matching TRBD1 (5 bases). V was shortened by 5 bases and J by 7 bases, with 11 bases between the two germline ends. Germline V gene lookup returns CDR1 SGHAT and CDR2 FQNNGV. The CDR3 is made up of 12 amino acids. CDR3 bases: TGTGCCAGCAGCCCGCAGGGAAGTGGCTACACCTTC. It specifies CASSPQGSGYTF.

V usage is TRBV30 and J usage is TRBJ1-2, with a weak D call TRBD1 (6 bases). Germline V gene lookup returns CDR1 GTSNPN and CDR2 SVGIG (reference sequence). Deletions cut 3 bases from V and 3 bases from J, with 8 bases between. The CDR3 sequence is 12 residues long. CDR3 in DNA: TGTGCCTGGAGGAGGGGGTACTATGGCTACACCTTC. Its translation: CAWRRGYYGYTF.

Details on this clone: An end of the junction differs from the germline gene, which may be a read error. V is TRBV19 and J is TRBJ1-4; D gene unclear. This CDR3 has 16 residues. The germline CDR1 and CDR2 sequences are LNHDA and SQIVND (reference sequence). CDR3 in amino acids: CASSVDRTVTTEKLFF. The CDR3 DNA reads TGTGCCAGTAGTGTCGACCGGACCGTGACTACTGAAAAACTGTTTTTT.

The chain combines TRBV10-3 with TRBJ1-1; 10 positions agree with TRBD1. The CDR3 runs to 15 residues. Trimming took 6 bases from V and 1 from J; bases not matched to a gene: 5. Germline loops: CDR1 ENHRY, CDR2 SYGVKD. CDR3 region: CAISDRGLQNTEAFF. CDR3 coding DNA: TGTGCCATCAGCGACAGGGGGCTACAGAACACTGAAGCTTTCTTT.

The chain is built from TRBV7-9 and TRBJ1-2; a weak D match, TRBD1 (6 bases). The V gene's germline CDR1 is SEHNR and CDR2 FQNEAQ (reference sequence). V lost 5 bases and J 4 bases, leaving 20 bases between the germline ends. The CDR3 totals 16 residues. CDR3 protein: CASSRQGSHTGYGYTF. CDR3 nucleotide sequence: TGTGCCAGCAGCCGTCAGGGGTCCCACACTGGCTATGGCTACACCTTC.

The chain combines TRBV27 with TRBJ1-6; TRBD1 agrees at 8 bases. This CDR3 spans 17 amino acids. Trimming took 3 bases from V and 0 from J; bases not matched to a gene: 4. From germline, CDR1 is MNHEY and CDR2 SMNVEV (reference sequence). The CDR3 loop reads CASSFAQGASYNSPLHF. The CDR3 bases are TGTGCCAGCAGTTTCGCTCAGGGGGCCTCCTATAATTCACCCCTCCACTTT.

The chain uses TRBV7-2 and TRBJ1-6; 7 bases are a match to TRBD1. Germline V CDR1 and CDR2: SGHTA, FQGNSA. V dropped 5 bases and J dropped 7; count of bases not matched to a gene: 11. The CDR3 contains 16 residues. For the CDR3, the DNA is TGTGCCAGCAGCACTCGGACAGGCGTCTACAATTCACCCCTCCACTTT. Its protein is CASSTRTGVYNSPLHF.

The chain uses TRBV3-1 (or the pseudogene TRBV3-2) and TRBJ2-3; TRBD2 matches at 13 bases. Unmatched junction bases numbered 6, after V lost 4 bases and J lost 2 bases. The CDR3 has 17 residues. Germline V gives CDR1 LGHDT, CDR2 YNNKEL (reference sequence). The CDR3 is CASSRSLAGGYTDTQYF. The CDR3, as DNA: TGTGCCAGCAGCCGCTCACTAGCGGGGGGGTACACAGATACGCAGTATTTT.

The chain combines TRBV7-2 with TRBJ2-7; perhaps TRBD1 as D (6 bases). The CDR3 is 14 residues long. The V end was cut by 1 base, the J end by 6 bases, with 13 bases between. CDR1 and CDR2 (germline): SGHTA, FQGNSA. The CDR3 region has the DNA TGTGCCAGCAGCTTAGAGGGGGAACGTGGCGAGCAGTACTTC. Residues: CASSLEGERGEQYF.

The chain joins TRBV9 to TRBJ2-5, with 9 bases matching TRBD1. J gave up 5 bases and V 4 bases, and 9 bases lay outside the gene matches. The CDR3 has 15 amino acids. Per germline, CDR1 SGDLS and CDR2 YYNGEE. The CDR3 region is CASSYRTGAGETQYF. The CDR3 DNA sequence: TGTGCCAGCAGCTATCGGACAGGGGCGGGGGAGACCCAGTACTTC.

Concerning this clone: The same CDR3 arises from other DNA sequences in this sample as well. CDR3 residues: CASSSDRGPYEQYF. CDR3 sequence (DNA): TGTGCCAGCAGCTCGGACAGGGGGCCCTACGAGCAGTACTTC. The J gene is TRBJ2-7, the V gene TRBV6-5; 11 nucleotides match TRBD1. After removal of 6 bases from V and 2 bases from J, the junction contained 3 bases not matched to a gene. Germline CDR1 MNHEY, CDR2 SVGAGI. The CDR3 runs to 14 residues.

The chain has TRBV18 and TRBJ1-1, with D unclear. The CDR3 is 13 amino acids. With 3 bases removed from V and 7 bases from J, the gap between germline ends came to 12 bases. Germline assignment: CDR1 KGHSH and CDR2 LQKENI. CDR3 nucleotides: TGTGCCAGCTCACCGTCGCTTGGCCTTGAAGCTTTCTTT. Its protein product is CASSPSLGLEAFF.

The V gene is TRBV6-6, the J gene TRBJ1-2; D unresolved. V was cut by 8 bases and J by 2 bases, with 9 bases left in between. CDR3 length: 12 residues. In germline, CDR1 is MNHNY, CDR2 SVGAGI (reference sequence). CDR3 loop: CASDDTNYGYTF. As DNA, the CDR3 is TGTGCCAGCGATGACACCAACTATGGCTACACCTTC.

The CDR3 reads CASSLVAGSNEQFF. DNA for the CDR3: TGTGCCAGCAGCTTAGTTGCAGGGTCGAATGAGCAGTTCTTC. The chain joins TRBV7-3 to TRBJ2-1; weak D call: TRBD1 (5 bases). The V gene lost 2 bases and the J gene lost 7 bases, with 12 bases spanning the gap. Germline loops: CDR1 SGHTA, CDR2 FQGTGA. The CDR3 is 14 amino acids.

This chain uses TRBV28 with TRBJ1-2; 9 bases agree with TRBD1. Germline loops: CDR1 MDHEN, CDR2 SYDVKM. V shed 5 bases, J shed 6 bases, and the junction held 7 bases outside the gene matches. The CDR3 loop spans 14 amino acids. The CDR3 DNA reads as TGTGCCAGCAGTCCGGGGACAGGGATCGATGGCTACACCTTC. Its protein product is CASSPGTGIDGYTF.

Here the CDR3 reads CASSPATAVGNSPLHF. In DNA form, the CDR3 reads TGTGCCAGCAGCCCAGCGACGGCCGTCGGGAATTCACCCCTCCACTTT. The rearrangement uses TRBV9 and TRBJ1-6; unclear D gene. Looked up from germline, CDR1 is SGDLS and CDR2 is YYNGEE. The CDR3 spans 16 residues. Trimming pared 4 bases from V and 7 bases from J, leaving 18 bases between.

This chain joins TRBV7-2 and TRBJ2-3, with D unclear. The ends were cut back, 0 bases at V and 6 bases at J, with 10 bases in the middle. This CDR3 comprises 14 residues. The germline V gene has CDR1 SGHTA and CDR2 FQGNSA. CDR3 bases: TGTGCCAGCAGCTTAGCCACTATTGGGGATACGCAGTATTTT. It yields the protein CASSLATIGDTQYF.

V is TRBV10-3 and J is TRBJ2-7; 7 bases are shared with TRBD1. V shed 10 bases, J shed 5 bases, and the junction held 11 bases outside the gene matches. The CDR3 runs to 13 residues. CDR1 ENHRY and CDR2 SYGVKD come from the germline V gene. This chain's CDR3 is CASRDSSTHEQYF. For the CDR3, the DNA is TGTGCCAGCCGGGACAGTAGTACCCACGAGCAGTACTTC.